The 25 T cell receptor beta chains below come from one sample, sequenced in a study of Ad26.COV2.S vaccination and SARS-CoV-2 variants. The data were produced by immunoSEQ multiplex PCR, yet TCRdb's version contains in-frame clones alone and is incomplete. The sample consists of over 110,000 clones, more than 80% of them appearing once. This specimen was peripheral blood, taken after recovery from COVID-19. The receptors originated from a human donor who had recovered from COVID-19.

This chain connects TRBV2 to TRBJ2-5, with 7 nucleotides matching TRBD1. The J segment lost 1 base and the V segment lost 8 bases, leaving 7 bases of the junction unmatched. The CDR3 has 14 residues. Germline V CDR1 and CDR2: SNHLY, FYNNEI. In DNA, the CDR3 is TGTGCCAGCGGACGGACAGGAACCCAAGAGACCCAGTACTTC. This sequence encodes CASGRTGTQETQYF.

The chain carries TRBV9 and TRBJ2-1, with 11 bases matching TRBD2. V was pared by 3 bases and J by 2 bases, with 1 base of the junction left unmatched. Germline CDR1 is SGDLS and CDR2 is YYNGEE. The CDR3 extends over 15 amino acids. CDR3 in DNA: TGTGCCAGCAGCGGTAGCGGGGGGGCCTACAATGAGCAGTTCTTC. It codes for CASSGSGGAYNEQFF.

This sequence joins TRBV30 and TRBJ1-1; weak D call: TRBD1 (6 bases). The CDR3 has 15 amino acids. Germline CDR1 is GTSNPN and CDR2 is SVGIG (reference sequence). V gave up 3 bases and J gave up 2 bases, with 16 bases separating them. CDR3 in amino acids: CAWSANGGGNTEAFF. The CDR3 coding sequence is TGTGCCTGGAGCGCAAACGGCGGGGGCAACACTGAAGCTTTCTTT.

The chain combines TRBV9 with TRBJ2-1; D is tentatively TRBD1 or TRBD2 (5 bases each). The length of the CDR3 is 12 residues. The V and J ends lost 0 bases and 9 bases respectively, with 7 bases between them. Germline V lookup: CDR1 SGDLS, CDR2 YYNGEE. CDR3 in DNA: TGTGCCAGCAGCGTAGGGGGGACTGAGCAGTTCTTC. Amino acid sequence: CASSVGGTEQFF.

This chain joins TRBV7-8 and TRBJ2-3; D unresolved. V was pared by 2 bases and J by 4 bases, with 22 bases between. This CDR3 has 18 residues. The germline gives CDR1 SGHVS, CDR2 FQNEAQ. DNA for the CDR3: TGTGCCAGCAGCTTAAGTCTTGTTGGCTCTCCAGTGGCAGATACGCAGTATTTT. It codes for CASSLSLVGSPVADTQYF.

The chain couples TRBV5-3 to TRBJ2-2; D possibly uses TRBD1 or TRBD2 (5 bases each). TRBV5-3 is an open reading frame whose function is uncertain. The CDR3 totals 16 residues. V shed 1 base and J shed 0 bases, with 10 bases lying between them. CDR3 amino acids: CARSLLGVANTGELFF. The CDR3 bases are TGTGCCAGAAGCTTGCTGGGGGTGGCGAACACCGGGGAGCTGTTTTTT.

The count of this clone is one. This chain's CDR3 is CASSQWGTDTQYF. CDR3 nucleotides: TGTGCCAGCAGCCAGTGGGGCACAGATACGCAGTATTTT. This chain joins TRBV5-4 and TRBJ2-3; D is ambiguous. The CDR3 runs 13 residues. V was pared by 4 bases and J by 1 base, with 7 bases between. CDR1 and CDR2 (germline): SGHNT, YYREEE (reference sequence).

J is TRBJ1-2 and V is TRBV28; D is unclear. The CDR3 length is 13 residues. Trimming took 5 bases from V and 5 from J, leaving 12 bases between them. Germline V gene data show CDR1 as MDHEN and CDR2 as SYDVKM. CDR3 DNA: TGTGCCAGCAGTACCCCTAAAGGTTATGGCTACACCTTC. Protein: CASSTPKGYGYTF.

The chain carries TRBV19 and TRBJ1-4; no definite D call. V was shortened by 7 bases and J by 4 bases, with 13 bases between the two germline ends. Germline V gene data show CDR1 as LNHDA and CDR2 as SQIVND (reference sequence). This CDR3 spans 14 amino acids. The CDR3 reads CASTPVGINEKLFF. CDR3 bases: TGTGCCAGTACGCCGGTAGGGATTAATGAAAAACTGTTTTTT.

The chain has TRBV9 and TRBJ2-6; D possibly corresponds to TRBD1 (6 bases). CDR1 is SGDLS, CDR2 YYNGEE, per germline. V gave up 3 bases and J gave up 2 bases, with 12 bases separating them. This CDR3 region has 16 residues. The CDR3 loop reads CASSALGAAGANVLTF. CDR3 bases: TGTGCCAGCAGCGCCCTGGGGGCGGCTGGGGCCAACGTCCTGACTTTC.

The chain has TRBV9 and TRBJ2-7; D tentatively reads TRBD1 or TRBD2 (5 bases each). From germline, CDR1 is SGDLS and CDR2 YYNGEE. V lost 4 bases, J lost 0 bases, and 17 bases lay in between. CDR3 length: 16 amino acids. CDR3 residues: CASSPSGGHSSYEQYF. Here the CDR3 DNA reads TGTGCCAGCAGCCCGAGTGGAGGACATAGCTCCTACGAGCAGTACTTC.

V gene TRBV30 combines with J gene TRBJ1-2; weak D call: TRBD1 (5 bases). Germline V CDR1 and CDR2: GTSNPN, SVGIG (reference sequence). This CDR3 contains 12 residues. Trimming stripped 4 bases from V and 5 bases from J, with 11 bases between. CDR3 in DNA: TGTGCCTGGACGGGGGGAATATATGGCTACACCTTC. This sequence encodes CAWTGGIYGYTF.

The chain is built from TRBV25-1 and TRBJ2-7; D remains ambiguous. This CDR3 has 11 residues. Trimming took off 3 bases at V and 6 bases at J, with 6 bases between the two ends. In germline, CDR1 is MGHDK, CDR2 SYGVNS. CDR3 amino acids: CASSDLVEQYF. The CDR3 nucleotides are TGTGCCAGCAGTGATCTGGTCGAGCAGTACTTC.

The gene calls are TRBV19 and TRBJ2-5; 8 bases map to TRBD2. From germline, CDR1 is LNHDA and CDR2 SQIVND (reference sequence). The CDR3 spans 16 residues. The trim removed 5 bases at V and 1 base at J, leaving 9 bases unmatched. The CDR3 DNA reads as TGTGCCAGTAGTCCCGGGGCGACTAGCGCCCAAGAGACCCAGTACTTC. Translated: CASSPGATSAQETQYF.

The chain has TRBV30 and TRBJ1-6; D is unresolved. CDR3 length: 14 amino acids. Trimming removed 3 bases at V and 3 bases at J, with 9 bases between. Germline V gives CDR1 GTSNPN, CDR2 SVGIG (reference sequence). The CDR3 reads CAWSPRSYNSPLHF. In DNA form, the CDR3 reads TGTGCCTGGAGCCCGAGGAGCTATAATTCACCCCTCCACTTT.

The chain carries TRBV13 and TRBJ2-2, with 10 bases fitting TRBD1. The CDR3 length is 15 residues. Germline CDR1 and CDR2: PRHDT and FYEKMQ (reference sequence). Unmatched junction bases numbered 8, after V lost 6 bases and J lost 7 bases. CDR3 sequence reads: CASRDQTGGDGELFF. CDR3 nucleotides: TGTGCCAGCAGGGATCAGACAGGGGGCGACGGGGAGCTGTTTTTT. Together with reference TRBV13 and TRBJ2-2, the CDR3 gives the full variable domain: AAGVIQSPRHLIKEKRETATLKCYPIPRHDTVYWYQQGPGQDPQFLISFYEKMQSDKGSIPDRFSAQQFSDYHSELNMSSLELGDSALYFCASRDQTGGDGELFFGEGSRLTVL.

The genes are TRBV30 and TRBJ1-1; D is ambiguous. The V gene's germline CDR1 is GTSNPN and CDR2 SVGIG (reference sequence). V was trimmed by 0 bases and J by 5 bases, leaving 10 bases between them. The CDR3 has 13 residues. The CDR3 region is CAWSVGGWTEAFF. CDR3 DNA: TGTGCCTGGAGTGTGGGAGGATGGACTGAAGCTTTCTTT.

The chain combines TRBV6-2 or TRBV6-3 with TRBJ2-1, with 14 bases that match TRBD2. Germline loops: CDR1 MNHEY, CDR2 SVGEGT. V lost 5 bases, J lost 7 bases, and 10 bases stayed unmatched. The CDR3 consists of 17 residues. This CDR3 reads CASSGPGLAGARNEQFF. CDR3 bases: TGTGCCAGCAGTGGTCCGGGACTAGCGGGGGCCCGGAATGAGCAGTTCTTC.

The chain couples TRBV5-6 to TRBJ1-3; tentative D call: TRBD1 (5 bases). Trimming pared 3 bases from V and 1 base from J, leaving 20 bases between. The CDR3 consists of 18 residues. Per the germline V gene, CDR1 is SGHDT and CDR2 is YYEEEE. The CDR3 nucleotides are TGTGCCAGCAGCTCCCCCGGCCGGTGGGGGACTTCTGGAAACACCATATATTTT. This codes for CASSSPGRWGTSGNTIYF.

The sample holds one count of this clone. This rearrangement joins TRBV6-6 to TRBJ1-2; D remains ambiguous. Per germline, CDR1 MNHNY and CDR2 SVGAGI (reference sequence). The CDR3 has 13 residues. The V end was cut by 6 bases, the J end by 2 bases, with 10 bases between. DNA of the CDR3: TGTGCCAGCAGCCCCGCCGGCAACTATGGCTACACCTTC. It specifies CASSPAGNYGYTF.

The chain couples TRBV7-8 to TRBJ2-1; 9 bases fit TRBD2. V lost 2 bases to trimming and J lost 9 bases; unmatched junction nucleotides: 14. CDR3 length equals 17 residues. CDR1 is SGHVS, CDR2 FQNEAQ, per germline. CDR3 sequence: CASSLYPGGGAGGEQFF. CDR3 in DNA: TGTGCCAGCAGCTTATACCCAGGCGGGGGGGCCGGAGGTGAGCAGTTCTTC.

The sample holds a few counts of this clone. V usage is TRBV6-6 and J usage is TRBJ2-3, with 9 bases matching TRBD2. The trim removed 7 bases at V and 5 bases at J, leaving 13 bases unmatched. The CDR3 runs to 16 residues. CDR1 is MNHNY and CDR2 is SVGAGI in the germline V gene (reference sequence). CDR3 loop: CASTETSGQTGDTQYF. The CDR3 DNA follows: TGTGCCAGCACCGAGACTAGCGGCCAAACGGGAGATACGCAGTATTTT.

This chain links TRBV2 with TRBJ1-1; no reliable D call. The CDR3 is 14 residues long. Germline V lookup: CDR1 SNHLY, CDR2 FYNNEI. V was cut by 5 bases and J by 0 bases, with 10 bases left in between. This CDR3 is CASSFDGMNTEAFF. The CDR3 DNA reads TGTGCCAGCAGTTTCGACGGCATGAACACTGAAGCTTTCTTT.

This clone has a single count. The rearrangement joins TRBV20-1 to TRBJ1-1; no clear D gene. CDR3 size: 11 residues. Trimming took 5 bases from V and 6 from J, leaving 10 bases between them. Germline V CDR1 and CDR2: DFQATT, SNEGSKA (reference sequence). The CDR3 DNA sequence: TGCAGTGCTGAGCCCAGGTCTGAAGCTTTCTTT. Translated: CSAEPRSEAFF.

This rearrangement joins TRBV9 to TRBJ2-4; no reliable D call. Germline lookup yields CDR1 SGDLS and CDR2 YYNGEE. This CDR3 region has 14 residues. V lost 0 bases, J lost 1 base, and 5 bases lay in between. The CDR3 DNA reads as TGTGCCAGCAGCGTAGGGACGGCCAAAAACATTCAGTACTTC. It yields the protein CASSVGTAKNIQYF. The full variable domain, its missing parts supplied by reference TRBV9 and TRBJ2-4, is DSGVTQTPKHLITATGQRVTLRCSPRSGDLSVYWYQQSLDQGLQFLIQYYNGEERAKGNILERFSAQQFPDLHSELNLSSLELGDSALYFCASSVGTAKNIQYFGAGTRLSVL.